This TCR beta chain was sequenced for a study of Ad26.COV2.S vaccination and SARS-CoV-2 variants. Study-level points and caveats: Spike-specific TCR breadth was greater after Ad26.COV2.S than placebo.

Generated by immunoSEQ multiplex PCR, the TCRdb table keeps only in-frame clones and is missing some. The sample lists about 460,000 clones, about nine tenths seen once, with 1.5% to 2% in the top ten. Regarding treatment: 15 to 20 received Ad26.COV2.S at low or high dose, single or two shots; roughly five received placebo; per-sample allocation not given. Vaccine and placebo recipients were sampled on day 63 after the first injection. Aged 18-55 years, donor was enrolled in Boston in 2020. Immunization relied on an Ad26 vector, which expressed Wuhan-strain SARS-CoV-2 spike. Trimming took 4 bases from V and 2 from J; bases not matched to a gene: 12. The germline V gene has CDR1 LGHDT and CDR2 YNNKEL (reference sequence). CDR3 size: 17 residues. In regard to this clone: Antigen unknown.

The J gene is TRBJ2-3, the V gene TRBV3-1 (or the pseudogene TRBV3-2); 7 bases are a match to TRBD1. The sequence was obtained from a person between 18 and 65 years old who received the Ad26.COV2.S COVID-19 vaccine or a placebo. This sample comprised peripheral blood, obtained in a trial of Ad26.COV2.S vaccine versus placebo. CDR3 coding DNA: TGTGCCAGCAGCCCCTGGTACGCGACAGGGAACACAGATACGCAGTATTTT. Protein: CASSPWYATGNTDTQYF.